Below, 13 T cell receptor beta chains from the same sample are listed, as sequenced in a study of regulatory T cells in long-lasting Graves disease. According to the study, TCR beta libraries were built with iRepertoire HTBI primers and CDR3-region Arm-PCR. TCRdb analysed the multiplex PCR reads with MiXCR anew, one entry per CDR3 protein. The table includes 250,000 or so distinct CDR3 sequences, roughly 18% detected once. Time point indicated: newly diagnosed GD, antithyroid drugs for less than 3 months. Construction of the TCR library relied on RNA isolated from PBMCs. These data were likewise used in another study, on T cells in Graves' hyperthyroidism and ophthalmopathy.

The sample in question was peripheral blood mononuclear cells (PBMCs), obtained at new diagnosis, from a patient treated with antithyroid drugs. Receptor source: a woman aged 25 to 45 with Graves disease.

This clonotype was detected ten times or more. The chain combines TRBV12-3 or TRBV12-4 with TRBJ1-1, with D possibly matching TRBD1 (6 bases). V shed 5 bases and J shed 1 base, with 14 bases lying between them. CDR3 length: 15 amino acids. CDR3 bases: TGTGCCAGCAGTCCCCGGACAGAGAGGAACACTGAAGCTTTCTTT. This gives the protein CASSPRTERNTEAFF.

This clonotype was seen ten or more times. The chain couples TRBV7-9 to TRBJ1-4, with D unresolved. This CDR3 comprises 13 residues. V gave up 4 bases and J gave up 5 bases, with 8 bases separating them. Germline-derived CDR1 and CDR2 are SEHNR and FQNEAQ (reference sequence). The CDR3 here is CASSSQRNEKLFF. CDR3 in DNA: TGTGCCAGCAGCTCGCAGAGGAATGAAAAACTGTTTTTT. The whole variable domain, filled in from reference TRBV7-9 and TRBJ1-4, reads DTGVSQNPRHKITKRGQNVTFRCDPISEHNRLYWYRQTLGQGPEFLTYFQNEAQLEKSRLLSDRFSAERPKGSFSTLEIQRTEQGDSAMYLCASSSQRNEKLFFGSGTQLSVL.

This sequence joins TRBV19 and TRBJ2-1; 7 bases match TRBD1. V was pared by 9 bases and J by 1 base, with 6 bases of the junction left unmatched. From germline, CDR1 is LNHDA and CDR2 SQIVND (reference sequence). The CDR3 spans 14 residues. The CDR3 region is CASRGSPSYNEQFF. The CDR3 DNA sequence: TGTGCCAGCAGGGGGTCACCTTCCTACAATGAGCAGTTCTTC.

Notes on this clonotype: This probably arose from a read error, given a far larger clone one base away. This chain joins TRBV2 and TRBJ2-7; D tentatively fits TRBD1 or TRBD2 (5 bases each). V was clipped by 8 bases and J by 7 bases, with 15 bases between them. The germline gives CDR1 SNHLY, CDR2 FYNNEI. The CDR3 runs to 12 residues. The CDR3 DNA sequence: TGTGCCAGCTGGGACCATTACAATGAGCAGTACTTC. It specifies CASWDHYNEQYF.

This clonotype was found many times. J is TRBJ1-1 and V is TRBV20-1; no reliable D call. CDR1 DFQATT and CDR2 SNEGSKA come from the germline V gene (reference sequence). CDR3 length: 13 amino acids. V shed 2 bases and J shed 4 bases, with 11 bases lying between them. The CDR3 nucleotides read TGCAGTGCTAGACGCCAGACACTCACTGAAGCTTTCTTT. Residues: CSARRQTLTEAFF.

This clonotype occurred many times. The rearrangement joins TRBV27 to TRBJ1-2; perhaps TRBD1 as D (5 bases). The CDR3 has 13 residues. V was clipped by 2 bases and J by 7 bases, with 11 bases between them. The germline V gene encodes CDR1 MNHEY and CDR2 SMNVEV (reference sequence). CDR3 sequence reads: CASSLIGTGGYTF. The CDR3 nucleotides read TGTGCCAGCAGTTTAATCGGGACCGGTGGCTACACCTTC.

This clonotype was found many times. The rearrangement uses TRBV6-1 and TRBJ1-1; the D gene is possibly TRBD1 (6 bases). Germline loops: CDR1 MNHNS, CDR2 SASEGT. This CDR3 is 16 amino acids long. The V end was cut by 6 bases, the J end by 1 base, with 18 bases between. The CDR3 spells CASRGASGDKNTEAFF. In nucleotides, the CDR3 is TGTGCCAGCAGGGGAGCTTCAGGGGACAAGAACACTGAAGCTTTCTTT.

V is TRBV6-1 and J is TRBJ2-1, with TRBD2 matching 10 bases. The CDR3 contains 15 residues. J was trimmed by 5 bases and V by 6 bases; bases with no gene match: 7. Germline loops: CDR1 MNHNS, CDR2 SASEGT. CDR3 loop: CASRDLGLADNEQFF. CDR3 in DNA: TGTGCCAGCAGAGATCTTGGACTAGCGGACAATGAGCAGTTCTTC.

This clonotype came up many times. The chain links TRBV6-2 or TRBV6-3 to TRBJ1-5; D may be TRBD1 (5 bases). CDR1 is MNHEY, CDR2 SVGEGT, per germline. The CDR3 length is 15 residues. The V end lost 5 bases, the J end lost 3 bases, and 14 bases lay between the germline ends. The CDR3 bases are TGTGCCAGCAGTGCGGGGGATGTTAACAATCAGCCCCAGCATTTT. It specifies CASSAGDVNNQPQHF.

This clonotype was seen repeatedly, ten times or more. The rearrangement links TRBV7-2 to TRBJ1-2, with D perhaps TRBD1 (6 bases). The ends were cut back, 0 bases at V and 6 bases at J, with 17 bases in the middle. The germline gives CDR1 SGHTA, CDR2 FQGNSA. The length of the CDR3 is 16 residues. DNA of the CDR3: TGTGCCAGCAGCTTAGCCCCACTCCACAGGGTGGATGGCTACACCTTC. Its translation: CASSLAPLHRVDGYTF. Complete variable domain (other parts from reference TRBV7-2 and TRBJ1-2): GAGVSQSPSNKVTEKGKDVELRCDPISGHTALYWYRQSLGQGLEFLIYFQGNSAPDKSGLPSDRFSAERTGGSVSTLTIQRTQQEDSAVYLCASSLAPLHRVDGYTFGSGTRLTVV.

This clonotype appeared many times. The chain employs TRBV12-3 or TRBV12-4 and TRBJ2-2, with D possibly TRBD1 on 5 matching bases. Trimming pared 3 bases from V and 1 base from J, leaving 15 bases between. The length of the CDR3 is 17 residues. The DNA of the CDR3 is TGTGCCAGCAGTTTGTGGGGTACCCAGGGGAACACCGGGGAGCTGTTTTTT. This codes for CASSLWGTQGNTGELFF.

This clonotype was detected many times. The rearrangement links TRBV28 to TRBJ2-7, with D unresolved. Trimming left V 6 bases short and J 0 bases short, with 12 bases between. Germline V gene lookup returns CDR1 MDHEN and CDR2 SYDVKM. CDR3 length equals 14 residues. The chain's CDR3 is CASSRGPTSYEQYF. CDR3 nucleotide sequence: TGTGCCAGCAGCCGTGGACCAACCTCCTACGAGCAGTACTTC.

This clonotype was counted many times. This chain connects TRBV7-3 to TRBJ2-3; 9 positions match TRBD2. V shed 2 bases and J 5 bases; nucleotides not matched to a gene: 11. Germline V lookup: CDR1 SGHTA, CDR2 FQGTGA. The CDR3 loop spans 17 amino acids. CDR3 sequence reads: CASSLAPTSGGIDTQYF. DNA for the CDR3: TGTGCCAGCAGCTTAGCCCCGACTAGCGGAGGTATAGATACGCAGTATTTT.